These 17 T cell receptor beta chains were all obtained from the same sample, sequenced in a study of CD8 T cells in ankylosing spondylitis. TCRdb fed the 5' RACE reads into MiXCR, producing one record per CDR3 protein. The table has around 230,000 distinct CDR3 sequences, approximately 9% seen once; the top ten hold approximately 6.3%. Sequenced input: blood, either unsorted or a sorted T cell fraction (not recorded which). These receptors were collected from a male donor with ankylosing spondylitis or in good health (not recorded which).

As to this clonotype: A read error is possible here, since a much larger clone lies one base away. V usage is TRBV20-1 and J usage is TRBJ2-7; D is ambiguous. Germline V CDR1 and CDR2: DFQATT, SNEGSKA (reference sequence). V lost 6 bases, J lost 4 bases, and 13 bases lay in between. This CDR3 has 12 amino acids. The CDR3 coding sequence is TGCAGTGCAGGCTGCGAACCTTACGAGCAGTACTTC. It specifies CSAGCEPYEQYF.

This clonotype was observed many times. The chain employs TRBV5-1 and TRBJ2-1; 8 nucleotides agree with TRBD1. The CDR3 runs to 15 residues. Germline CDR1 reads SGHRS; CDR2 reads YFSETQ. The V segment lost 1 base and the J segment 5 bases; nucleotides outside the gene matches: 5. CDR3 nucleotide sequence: TGCGCCAGCAGCTTGAGCGACAGGGGAGACAATGAGCAGTTCTTC. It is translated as CASSLSDRGDNEQFF.

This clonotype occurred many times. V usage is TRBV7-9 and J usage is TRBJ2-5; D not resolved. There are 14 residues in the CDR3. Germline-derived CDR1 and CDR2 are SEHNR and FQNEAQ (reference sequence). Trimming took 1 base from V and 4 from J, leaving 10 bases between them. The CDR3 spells CASSLGFKRETQYF. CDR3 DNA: TGTGCCAGCAGCTTAGGGTTCAAGCGAGAGACCCAGTACTTC.

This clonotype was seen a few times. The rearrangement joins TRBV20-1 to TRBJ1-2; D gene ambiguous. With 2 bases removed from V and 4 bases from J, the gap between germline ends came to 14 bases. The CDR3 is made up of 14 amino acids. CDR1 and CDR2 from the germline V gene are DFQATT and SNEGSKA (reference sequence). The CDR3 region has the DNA TGCAGTGCTAGAAGCAGAGGGATCGGCTATGGCTACACCTTC. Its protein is CSARSRGIGYGYTF.

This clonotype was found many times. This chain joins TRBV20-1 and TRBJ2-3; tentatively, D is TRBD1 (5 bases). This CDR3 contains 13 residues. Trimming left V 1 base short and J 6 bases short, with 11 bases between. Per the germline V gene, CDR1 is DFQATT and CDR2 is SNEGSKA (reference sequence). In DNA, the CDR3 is TGCAGTGCTAGAGGGCAGGGCATTGATACGCAGTATTTT. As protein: CSARGQGIDTQYF.

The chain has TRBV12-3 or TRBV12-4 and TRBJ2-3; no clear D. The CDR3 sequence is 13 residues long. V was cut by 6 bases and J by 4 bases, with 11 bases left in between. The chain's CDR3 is CASSRYLADTQYF. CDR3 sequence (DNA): TGTGCCAGCAGCCGCTATCTAGCAGATACGCAGTATTTT.

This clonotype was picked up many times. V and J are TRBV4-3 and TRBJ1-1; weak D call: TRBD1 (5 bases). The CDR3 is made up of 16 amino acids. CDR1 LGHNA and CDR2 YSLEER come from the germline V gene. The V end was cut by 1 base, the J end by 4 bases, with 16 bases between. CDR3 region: CASSQVLGVRGTEAFF. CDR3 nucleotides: TGCGCCAGCAGCCAAGTTTTAGGGGTCAGAGGCACTGAAGCTTTCTTT.

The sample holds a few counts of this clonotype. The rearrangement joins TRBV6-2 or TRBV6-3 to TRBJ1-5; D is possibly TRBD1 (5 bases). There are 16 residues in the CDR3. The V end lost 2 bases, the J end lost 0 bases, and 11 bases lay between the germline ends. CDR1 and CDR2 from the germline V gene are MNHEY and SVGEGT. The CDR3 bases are TGTGCCAGCAGTTACCCCGCAGGGCATAGCAATCAGCCCCAGCATTTT. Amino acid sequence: CASSYPAGHSNQPQHF.

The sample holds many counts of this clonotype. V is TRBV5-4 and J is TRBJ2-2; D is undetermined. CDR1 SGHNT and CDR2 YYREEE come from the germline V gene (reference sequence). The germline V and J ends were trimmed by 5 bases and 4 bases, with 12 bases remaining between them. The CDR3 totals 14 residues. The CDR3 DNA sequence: TGTGCCAGCAGTTTGTACTCCGGCACCGGGGAGCTGTTTTTT. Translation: CASSLYSGTGELFF. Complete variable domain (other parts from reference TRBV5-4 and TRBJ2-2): ETGVTQSPTHLIKTRGQQVTLRCSSQSGHNTVSWYQQALGQGPQFIFQYYREEENGRGNFPPRFSGLQFPNYSSELNVNALELDDSALYLCASSLYSGTGELFFGEGSRLTVL.

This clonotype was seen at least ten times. As DNA, the CDR3 is TGTGCCATCAGTGAGTCCCCAGCGGGGGTTTCAGATACGCAGTATTTT. Residues: CAISESPAGVSDTQYF. The chain employs TRBV10-3 and TRBJ2-3; 8 bases agree with TRBD2. The CDR3 runs to 16 residues. V trimming: 0 bases; J trimming: 4 bases; junction bases outside the gene matches: 6. CDR1 and CDR2 from the germline V gene are ENHRY and SYGVKD.

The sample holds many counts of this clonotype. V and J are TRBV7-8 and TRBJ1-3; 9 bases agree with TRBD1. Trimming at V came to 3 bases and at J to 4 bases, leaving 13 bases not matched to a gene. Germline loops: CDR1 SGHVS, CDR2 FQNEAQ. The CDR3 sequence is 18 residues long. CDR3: CASSLRQGVRLGGNTIYF. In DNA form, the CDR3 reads TGTGCCAGCAGCTTGAGACAGGGGGTCCGATTGGGGGGAAACACCATATATTTT.

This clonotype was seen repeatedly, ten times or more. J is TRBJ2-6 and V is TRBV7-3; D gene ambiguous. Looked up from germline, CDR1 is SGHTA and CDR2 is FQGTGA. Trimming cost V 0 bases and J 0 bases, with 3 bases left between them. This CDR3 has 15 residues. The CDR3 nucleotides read TGTGCCAGCAGCTTAACACGCTCTGGGGCCAACGTCCTGACTTTC. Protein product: CASSLTRSGANVLTF.

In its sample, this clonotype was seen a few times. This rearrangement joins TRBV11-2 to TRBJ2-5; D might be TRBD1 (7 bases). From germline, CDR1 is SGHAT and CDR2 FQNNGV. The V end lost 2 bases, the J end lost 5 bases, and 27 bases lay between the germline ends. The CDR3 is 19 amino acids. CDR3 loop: CASSLRGDSLRRGMETQYF. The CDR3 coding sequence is TGTGCCAGCAGCTTAAGGGGGGACAGCCTCCGAAGAGGAATGGAGACCCAGTACTTC.

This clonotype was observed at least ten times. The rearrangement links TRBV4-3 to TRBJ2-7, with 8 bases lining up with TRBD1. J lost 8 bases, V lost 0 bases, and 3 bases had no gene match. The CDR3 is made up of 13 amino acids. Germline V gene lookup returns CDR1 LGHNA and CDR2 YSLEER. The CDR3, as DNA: TGCGCCAGCAGCCAAGATACAGGGGGGAAGCAGTACTTC. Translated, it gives CASSQDTGGKQYF.

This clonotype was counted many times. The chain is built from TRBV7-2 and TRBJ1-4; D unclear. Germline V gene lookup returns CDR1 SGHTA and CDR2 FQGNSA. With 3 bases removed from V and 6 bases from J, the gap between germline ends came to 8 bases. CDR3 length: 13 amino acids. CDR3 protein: CASSFPPDEKLFF. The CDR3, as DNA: TGTGCCAGCAGCTTCCCACCGGATGAAAAACTGTTTTTT.

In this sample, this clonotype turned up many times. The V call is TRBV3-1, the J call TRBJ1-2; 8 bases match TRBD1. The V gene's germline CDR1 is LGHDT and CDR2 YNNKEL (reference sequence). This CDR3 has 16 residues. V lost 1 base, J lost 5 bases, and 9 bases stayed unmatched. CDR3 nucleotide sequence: TGTGCCAGCAGCCAAGGGGGAACGGACAGGGTGTATGGCTACACCTTC. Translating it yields CASSQGGTDRVYGYTF.

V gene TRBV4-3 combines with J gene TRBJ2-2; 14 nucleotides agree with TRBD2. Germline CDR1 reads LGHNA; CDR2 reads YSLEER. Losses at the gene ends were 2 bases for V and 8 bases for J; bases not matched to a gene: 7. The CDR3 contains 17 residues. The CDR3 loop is CASSQLGLAGVGGELFF. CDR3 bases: TGCGCCAGCAGCCAATTGGGACTAGCGGGAGTTGGTGGGGAGCTGTTTTTT.